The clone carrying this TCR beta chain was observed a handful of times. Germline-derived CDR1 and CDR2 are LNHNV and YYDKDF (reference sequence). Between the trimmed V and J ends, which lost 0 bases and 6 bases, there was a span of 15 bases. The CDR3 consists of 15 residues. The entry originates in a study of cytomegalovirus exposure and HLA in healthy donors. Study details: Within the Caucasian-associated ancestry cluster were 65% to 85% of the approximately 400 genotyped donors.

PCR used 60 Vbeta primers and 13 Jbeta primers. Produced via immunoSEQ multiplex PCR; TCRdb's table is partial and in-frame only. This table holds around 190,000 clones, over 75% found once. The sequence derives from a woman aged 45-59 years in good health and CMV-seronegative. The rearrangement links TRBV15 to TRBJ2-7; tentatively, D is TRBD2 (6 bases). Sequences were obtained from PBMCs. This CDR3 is CATSRDLREVGEQYF. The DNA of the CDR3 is TGTGCCACCAGCAGAGATCTTAGGGAGGTAGGCGAGCAGTACTTC.